A single sample is the source of the 14 T cell receptor beta chains below, sequenced in a study of blood T cell repertoires in COVID-19. Only in-frame clones appear in the TCRdb table, and some are missing; sequencing was by immunoSEQ multiplex PCR. The data hold roughly 180,000 clones, with roughly 90% observed a single time. Sequenced material: PBMCs or T cells enriched from blood (not recorded which). The receptor source for this set is a woman in her 30s who had recovered from COVID-19.

This clone was counted once. The genes are TRBV19 and TRBJ1-5; the D gene is possibly TRBD1 (6 bases). The germline V gene has CDR1 LNHDA and CDR2 SQIVND (reference sequence). Trimming stripped 0 bases from V and 6 bases from J, with 21 bases between. The CDR3 extends over 18 amino acids. The CDR3 sequence is CASSIDLWPGGRRQPQHF. The CDR3 bases are TGTGCCAGTAGTATAGATCTATGGCCGGGGGGCCGGCGTCAGCCCCAGCATTTT.

V usage is TRBV11-2 and J usage is TRBJ1-2; possible D gene TRBD1, 6 bases. Germline CDR1 and CDR2: SGHAT and FQNNGV. CDR3 length: 17 residues. The V end was cut by 2 bases, the J end by 2 bases, with 18 bases between. CDR3: CASSLRPGAGENYGYTF. CDR3 in DNA: TGTGCCAGCAGCTTACGGCCAGGGGCAGGGGAAAACTATGGCTACACCTTC. The variable domain in full, with the rest retrieved from reference TRBV11-2 and TRBJ1-2, is EAGVAQSPRYKIIEKRQSVAFWCNPISGHATLYWYQQILGQGPKLLIQFQNNGVVDDSQLPKDRFSAERLKGVDSTLKIQPAKLEDSAVYLCASSLRPGAGENYGYTFGSGTRLTVV.

The chain is built from TRBV15 and TRBJ2-1; TRBD2 is a possible D gene (5 bases). The CDR3 runs to 17 residues. V was shortened by 0 bases and J by 3 bases, with 15 bases between the two germline ends. Germline-derived CDR1 and CDR2 are LNHNV and YYDKDF (reference sequence). CDR3 sequence reads: CATSRELNEGLYNEQFF. The CDR3 DNA follows: TGTGCCACCAGCAGAGAATTAAACGAGGGCCTCTACAATGAGCAGTTCTTC.

The V and J genes are TRBV11-3 and TRBJ2-5; D unresolved. Trimming took 1 base from V and 4 from J, leaving 10 bases between them. Germline-derived CDR1 and CDR2 are SGHNT and YENEEA. This CDR3 has 14 amino acids. The CDR3 is CASSLGQTGETQYF. DNA of the CDR3: TGTGCCAGCAGCTTAGGGCAAACGGGAGAGACCCAGTACTTC.

The chain has TRBV20-1 and TRBJ1-1; D call uncertain. This CDR3 is built from 11 residues. The germline CDR1 and CDR2 sequences are DFQATT and SNEGSKA (reference sequence). The chain's CDR3 is CRALAFAEAFF. In nucleotides, the CDR3 is TGCAGGGCCCTGGCCTTCGCTGAAGCTTTCTTT.

V and J are TRBV9 and TRBJ2-3; D unclear. This CDR3 spans 17 amino acids. CDR1 SGDLS and CDR2 YYNGEE come from the germline V gene. V shed 0 bases and J shed 0 bases, with 14 bases lying between them. CDR3 loop: CASSVGMVLTSTDTQYF. In DNA form, the CDR3 reads TGTGCCAGCAGCGTAGGGATGGTGCTGACTAGCACAGATACGCAGTATTTT.

The CDR3 loop is CASSQGHGGKLFF. The CDR3 DNA follows: TGCGCCAGCAGCCAAGGACACGGGGGAAAACTGTTTTTT. The rearrangement uses TRBV4-3 and TRBJ1-4; D may be TRBD1 (5 bases). V gave up 1 base and J gave up 10 bases, with 10 bases separating them. Germline CDR1 reads LGHNA; CDR2 reads YSLEER. CDR3 length: 13 amino acids.

The chain couples TRBV7-9 to TRBJ2-5, with 7 bases identical to TRBD2. Germline CDR1 and CDR2: SEHNR and FQNEAQ (reference sequence). The length of the CDR3 is 19 residues. With 6 bases clipped from V and 0 bases from J, the junction kept 19 bases outside the gene matches. DNA for the CDR3: TGTGCCAGCAGACCAAAAATTGCGGGAGTGATAGGTCACCAAGAGACCCAGTACTTC. Translating gives CASRPKIAGVIGHQETQYF.

The chain is built from TRBV3-1 (or the pseudogene TRBV3-2) and TRBJ2-5, with 8 bases matching TRBD2. The CDR3 extends over 15 amino acids. The V and J ends lost 2 bases and 3 bases, in that order; junction bases with no gene match: 5. Germline CDR1 LGHDT, CDR2 YNNKEL (reference sequence). The CDR3 protein is CASSQRLAGKETQYF. The CDR3 DNA reads TGTGCCAGCAGCCAAAGGCTAGCGGGTAAAGAGACCCAGTACTTC.

The genes are TRBV18 and TRBJ1-4; possible D gene TRBD1, 5 bases. V was trimmed by 2 bases and J by 4 bases, leaving 14 bases between them. Germline CDR1 and CDR2: KGHSH and LQKENI. The CDR3 spans 16 residues. Here the CDR3 DNA reads TGTGCCAGCTCACCAAGTCCCCCTGACAGTAATGAAAAACTGTTTTTT. Protein sequence: CASSPSPPDSNEKLFF. The full variable domain, with the rest looked up from reference TRBV18 and TRBJ1-4, is NAGVMQNPRHLVRRRGQEARLRCSPMKGHSHVYWYRQLPEEGLKFMVYLQKENIIDESGMPKERFSAEFPKEGPSILRIQQVVRGDSAAYFCASSPSPPDSNEKLFFGSGTQLSVL.

The chain joins TRBV5-1 to TRBJ2-5; 7 bases match TRBD1. V shed 3 bases, J shed 3 bases, and the junction held 5 bases outside the gene matches. This CDR3 is 14 amino acids long. Per germline, CDR1 SGHRS and CDR2 YFSETQ. CDR3 protein: CASSSGQLKETQYF. The CDR3 DNA sequence: TGCGCCAGCAGCTCGGGACAGCTAAAAGAGACCCAGTACTTC.

The genes are TRBV28 and TRBJ1-4; D possibly corresponds to TRBD1 (5 bases). V was pared by 4 bases and J by 5 bases, with 14 bases between. The CDR3 sequence is 15 residues long. In germline, CDR1 is MDHEN, CDR2 SYDVKM. CDR3 DNA sequence: TGTGCCAGCAGTTCCAATAGACGGGGGAATGAAAAACTGTTTTTT. Encoded protein: CASSSNRRGNEKLFF.

The gene calls are TRBV27 and TRBJ2-1, with D possibly TRBD2 on 6 matching bases. The CDR3 is 15 amino acids. V lost 11 bases, J lost 8 bases, and 25 bases lay in between. Per the germline V gene, CDR1 is MNHEY and CDR2 is SMNVEV (reference sequence). For the CDR3, the DNA is TGTGCCGCCGGGAGAGGTGAAGGGATAGGTTATGAGCAGTTCTTC. Translated, it gives CAAGRGEGIGYEQFF.

This clone was seen a single time. The rearrangement joins TRBV4-3 to TRBJ1-2, with no clear D. CDR1 is LGHNA, CDR2 YSLEER, per germline. The CDR3 totals 18 residues. V lost 1 base and J lost 1, with 19 bases in between. CDR3 loop: CASSQGVPGDTYNYGYTF. The DNA for the CDR3 is TGCGCCAGCAGCCAAGGAGTACCGGGAGACACTTATAACTATGGCTACACCTTC.